Below, 10 T cell receptor beta chains from the same sample are listed, as sequenced in a study of T cells after yellow fever vaccination. MiXCR was run by TCRdb on the 5' RACE reads, yielding one entry per CDR3 protein. Altogether fewer than 400,000 distinct CDR3 sequences are present, roughly 6.2% being singletons, with the ten largest covering roughly 15%. The source was PBMCs, collected 5 days after the yellow fever booster vaccination. The receptor source for this set is a young man who received the YFV17D yellow fever vaccine.

Ten or more counts support this clonotype. This chain joins TRBV11-1 and TRBJ1-1; TRBD1 is a possible D gene (5 bases). The germline gives CDR1 SGHAT, CDR2 FQDESV (reference sequence). V lost 7 bases and J 2 bases, leaving 14 bases between the germline ends. This CDR3 is built from 14 residues. The CDR3: CASTRVSGNTEAFF. Here the CDR3 DNA reads TGTGCCAGCACCAGGGTGTCAGGAAACACTGAAGCTTTCTTT. Looking up the rest from reference TRBV11-1 and TRBJ1-1 gives the full variable domain: EAEVAQSPRYKITEKSQAVAFWCDPISGHATLYWYRQILGQGPELLVQFQDESVVDDSQLPKDRFSAERLKGVDSTLKIQPAELGDSAMYLCASTRVSGNTEAFFGQGTRLTVV.

This clonotype has more than one count but fewer than ten. The CDR3 sequence is CASSIQGSSGNTIYF. The CDR3 DNA reads as TGTGCCAGCAGTATACAGGGGTCCTCTGGAAACACCATATATTTT. The chain combines TRBV27 with TRBJ1-3; TRBD1 matches 7 bases. This CDR3 has 15 residues. V lost 5 bases to trimming and J lost 0 bases; unmatched junction nucleotides: 4. The germline CDR1 and CDR2 sequences are MNHEY and SMNVEV (reference sequence).

This clonotype was recorded at least ten times. The gene calls are TRBV20-1 and TRBJ1-2, with TRBD1 matching over 7 bases. Trimming at V came to 5 bases and at J to 6 bases, leaving 18 bases not matched to a gene. Germline V gene lookup returns CDR1 DFQATT and CDR2 SNEGSKA (reference sequence). This CDR3 region has 16 residues. The DNA for the CDR3 is TGCAGTGCTTCGACCGGGACAGCAGACTTTACCCATGGCTACACCTTC. Translated: CSASTGTADFTHGYTF.

V is TRBV11-1 and J is TRBJ1-1; D remains unclear. Trimming removed 7 bases from V and 0 bases from J, with 18 bases in between. This CDR3 has 16 amino acids. Germline CDR1 reads SGHAT; CDR2 reads FQDESV (reference sequence). CDR3 coding DNA: TGTGCCAGCACCGATAATTGGCGAGGGATGAACACTGAAGCTTTCTTT. Amino acid sequence: CASTDNWRGMNTEAFF.

Many counts were recorded for this clonotype. The rearrangement links TRBV20-1 to TRBJ2-7; TRBD2 aligns across 8 bases. V gave up 0 bases and J gave up 4 bases; unmatched junction bases: 5. The length of the CDR3 is 14 residues. CDR1 DFQATT and CDR2 SNEGSKA come from the germline V gene (reference sequence). CDR3 residues: CSAREQRERYEQYF. The DNA for the CDR3 is TGCAGTGCTAGAGAACAGCGGGAGAGGTACGAGCAGTACTTC.

This clonotype was observed a few times. The chain joins TRBV12-3 or TRBV12-4 to TRBJ2-1; 12 bases map to TRBD2. Unmatched junction bases numbered 7, after V lost 7 bases and J lost 6 bases. The CDR3 has 15 amino acids. Written as DNA, the CDR3 is TGTGCCAGCACCGCTAGCGGGAGGGCCTCCAATGAGCAGTTCTTC. Its translation is CASTASGRASNEQFF.

This clonotype has more than one count but fewer than ten. The genes are TRBV24-1 and TRBJ2-2, with D unclear. CDR1 and CDR2 (germline): KGHDR, SFDVKD. Trimming pared 4 bases from V and 3 bases from J, leaving 20 bases between. The CDR3 length is 18 residues. CDR3 in amino acids: CATSESPLKGSDTGELFF. The CDR3, as DNA: TGTGCCACCAGTGAATCCCCCCTGAAGGGTTCGGACACCGGGGAGCTGTTTTTT.

The CDR3 bases are TGCGCCAGCAGCGCCGGGGCCCTGGATCAGCCCCAGCATTTT. Translating gives CASSAGALDQPQHF. V gene TRBV4-3 combines with J gene TRBJ1-5, with a tentative D call TRBD1 (5 bases). Between the trimmed V and J ends, which lost 5 bases and 5 bases, there was a span of 13 bases. The germline V gene encodes CDR1 LGHNA and CDR2 YSLEER. The CDR3 spans 14 residues.

The rearrangement joins TRBV27 to TRBJ2-3; D uncertain. V lost 10 bases to trimming and J lost 4 bases, with 9 bases between them. The CDR3 loop spans 11 amino acids. Per the germline V gene, CDR1 is MNHEY and CDR2 is SMNVEV (reference sequence). The CDR3, as DNA: TGTGCCACCCTAGGCGCAGATACGCAGTATTTT. This gives the protein CATLGADTQYF.

This clonotype was recorded a few times. CDR3 region: CASSPRQGGQPQHF. In nucleotides, the CDR3 is TGTGCCAGCAGCCCACGACAGGGCGGCCAGCCCCAGCATTTT. V and J are TRBV7-2 and TRBJ1-5; 7 nucleotides match TRBD1. The CDR3 spans 14 residues. Germline assignment: CDR1 SGHTA and CDR2 FQGNSA. The ends lost 5 bases at V and 7 bases at J; junction bases unmatched: 8.